This TCR beta chain is from a study of CXCR3-negative and CXCR3-positive naive CD8 T cells. Study-wide points: Each naive subset displayed comparably high diversity, whereas memory CD8+ cells displayed much lower diversity. Memory cells diverged, while naive CXCR3-positive and CXCR3-negative cells had similar TRBV-TRBJ usage. Hydrophobicity of TRB CDR3s was greater in CXCR3-positive naive cells than in CXCR3-negative naive cells.

The CDR3 is 15 amino acids. CDR1 is MNHEY and CDR2 is SVGEGT in the germline V gene. UMI-labeled TRB cDNA libraries were prepared by 5' RACE. TCRdb re-called the 5' RACE reads and shows each CDR3 protein once, DNA omitted. Its table lists around 120,000 distinct CDR3 sequences. Points on this clonotype: What it binds is not known.

CD45RO-CCR7+CD27+CD95- expression identified naive CD8+ T cells. The gene calls are TRBV6-2 or TRBV6-3 and TRBJ2-6; absent DNA, TCRdb's TRBD1 call cannot be checked. This sequence was found in a human donor in good health. Some clones in this sample may be carry-over from other donors' samples. Material: naive CXCR3+ CD8+ T cells from blood. Subset described: CD45RO-CCR7+CD27+CD95- naive CD8+ T cells expressing CXCR3 (TNR3+). The CDR3 sequence: CASSYDRAGANVLTF.